These 29 T cell receptor beta chains came from one sample sequenced in a study of cytotoxic CD8 clonotypes in ibrutinib-treated CLL. Using immunoSEQ multiplex PCR, the repertoire was profiled, and TCRdb retains in-frame clones only, with some absent. Of 250,000 to 350,000 clones in the sample, approximately 76% were seen once. The starting material was PBMCs, obtained at disease progression, from a patient treated with ibrutinib. The receptors were sampled from a human donor with chronic lymphocytic leukemia.

The J gene is TRBJ2-2, the V gene TRBV4-2; 8 positions match TRBD2. This CDR3 comprises 16 residues. The V and J ends lost 1 base and 1 base, in that order; junction bases with no gene match: 2. Germline V gives CDR1 LGHNA, CDR2 YNFKEQ. The CDR3 coding sequence is TGTGCCAGCAGCCAAGGACTAGCGATGAACACCGGGGAGCTGTTTTTT. This translates into CASSQGLAMNTGELFF.

The rearrangement joins TRBV29-1 to TRBJ2-1; D may be TRBD1 (8 bases). Trimming shortened V by 4 bases and J by 4 bases, and 14 bases separated the two germline ends. This CDR3 comprises 14 residues. Germline V lookup: CDR1 SQVTM, CDR2 ANQGSEA. The CDR3 DNA reads as TGCAGCGTTGCTGGACAGGGACTATACAATGAGCAGTTCTTC. This translates into CSVAGQGLYNEQFF.

DNA of the CDR3: TGTGCCAGCAGCACTACCCGGAAGGAGCAGTTCTTC. Amino acids: CASSTTRKEQFF. The chain recombines TRBV6-6 with TRBJ2-1; D gene ambiguous. CDR3 length equals 12 residues. The V gene lost 6 bases and the J gene lost 10 bases, with 13 bases spanning the gap. Germline CDR1 reads MNHNY; CDR2 reads SVGAGI (reference sequence).

This clone has a handful of counts. This sequence joins TRBV29-1 and TRBJ2-7; TRBD1 agrees at 10 bases. CDR1 and CDR2 (germline): SQVTM, ANQGSEA. CDR3 length equals 15 residues. After removal of 5 bases from V and 7 bases from J, the junction contained 14 bases not matched to a gene. The CDR3 bases are TGCAGCGTTTCTCAGACAGGGGGCTACCTGGGGGAGCAGTACTTC. This sequence encodes CSVSQTGGYLGEQYF.

The V and J genes are TRBV18 and TRBJ2-1, with D tentatively TRBD2 (6 bases). The germline V gene encodes CDR1 KGHSH and CDR2 LQKENI. CDR3 length equals 13 residues. Trimming removed 4 bases from V and 8 bases from J, with 12 bases in between. The CDR3: CASSLDGSDEQFF. In nucleotides, the CDR3 is TGTGCCAGCTCACTAGACGGGAGTGATGAGCAGTTCTTC.

The chain recombines TRBV11-2 with TRBJ2-2; unclear D gene. The V and J ends lost 3 bases and 5 bases respectively, with 7 bases between them. The CDR3 is 13 amino acids. The germline gives CDR1 SGHAT, CDR2 FQNNGV. CDR3 sequence: CASSFQWTGELFF. As DNA, the CDR3 is TGTGCCAGCAGCTTTCAGTGGACCGGGGAGCTGTTTTTT.

The chain recombines TRBV7-9 with TRBJ1-2; D possibly corresponds to TRBD1 (6 bases). CDR1 is SEHNR and CDR2 is FQNEAQ in the germline V gene (reference sequence). The CDR3 runs to 13 residues. Trimming removed 6 bases at V and 4 bases at J, with 12 bases between. CDR3 sequence (DNA): TGTGCCAGCAGACCTGACAGGATCTATGGCTACACCTTC. It specifies CASRPDRIYGYTF.

This clone showed up just a few times. The gene calls are TRBV27 and TRBJ1-2; D gene ambiguous. The germline V and J ends were trimmed by 1 base and 4 bases, with 13 bases remaining between them. In germline, CDR1 is MNHEY, CDR2 SMNVEV (reference sequence). CDR3 length: 15 amino acids. The CDR3 here is CASSLLREIGYGYTF. CDR3 sequence (DNA): TGTGCCAGCAGTTTATTAAGGGAGATCGGCTATGGCTACACCTTC.

A word on this clone: Other DNA sequences of this sample code for an identical CDR3. The chain joins TRBV5-1 to TRBJ2-7, with 9 nucleotides matching TRBD2. CDR3 size: 14 residues. The junction had 1 base not matched to a gene; V was cut back by 2 bases and J by 1 base. Germline V lookup: CDR1 SGHRS, CDR2 YFSETQ. DNA of the CDR3: TGCGCCAGCAGCTTCGCGGGGGGGTCCTACGAGCAGTACTTC. It translates to CASSFAGGSYEQYF.

This clone occurred a few times. The CDR3 DNA reads TGCGCCAGCAGCCATTTCCCGGGAAACTTGGACCCGTTCTCCTACAATGAGCAGTTCTTC. Its translation is CASSHFPGNLDPFSYNEQFF. This sequence joins TRBV4-1 and TRBJ2-1; tentative D call: TRBD2 (5 bases). CDR1 is MGHRA, CDR2 YSYEKL, per germline. Trimming cost V 3 bases and J 0 bases, with 24 bases left between them. CDR3 size: 20 residues.

The genes are TRBV7-8 and TRBJ1-1, with 7 bases that match TRBD1. This CDR3 comprises 17 residues. With 5 bases clipped from V and 0 bases from J, the junction kept 12 bases outside the gene matches. Germline CDR1 and CDR2: SGHVS and FQNEAQ. CDR3 coding DNA: TGTGCCAGCAGCATAAACCCCCGACAGGGCATGAACACTGAAGCTTTCTTT. It yields the protein CASSINPRQGMNTEAFF. The whole variable domain, remainder taken from reference TRBV7-8 and TRBJ1-1, is GAGVSQSPRYKVAKRGQDVALRCDPISGHVSLFWYQQALGQGPEFLTYFQNEAQLDKSGLPSDRFFAERPEGSVSTLKIQRTQQEDSAVYLCASSINPRQGMNTEAFFGQGTRLTVV.

The CDR3 DNA is TGCAGCGTTGCCTATCGACTAGCGACATACAATGAGCAGTTCTTC. This sequence encodes CSVAYRLATYNEQFF. V usage is TRBV29-1 and J usage is TRBJ2-1; 8 bases are a match to TRBD2. Unmatched junction bases numbered 9, after V lost 4 bases and J lost 4 bases. CDR3 length: 15 amino acids. Germline CDR1 SQVTM, CDR2 ANQGSEA.

This chain uses TRBV7-6 with TRBJ2-6; D gene unclear. The V end lost 3 bases, the J end lost 0 bases, and 3 bases lay between the germline ends. The CDR3 contains 14 residues. The V gene's germline CDR1 is SGHVS and CDR2 FNYEAQ. As DNA, the CDR3 is TGTGCCAGCAGCTTTAGCTCTGGGGCCAACGTCCTGACTTTC. Encoded protein: CASSFSSGANVLTF.

The chain carries TRBV5-4 and TRBJ1-6; D uncertain. V was clipped by 0 bases and J by 13 bases, with 17 bases between them. The germline gives CDR1 SGHNT, CDR2 YYREEE (reference sequence). The CDR3 runs to 15 residues. The CDR3 is CASSLDASQHVPLHF. The CDR3 nucleotides are TGTGCCAGCAGCTTGGACGCATCTCAGCATGTTCCCCTCCACTTT.

This clone was observed a few times. The chain uses TRBV7-9 and TRBJ2-7; D is undetermined. V dropped 5 bases and J dropped 4 bases, with 12 bases sitting between them. Germline V CDR1 and CDR2: SEHNR, FQNEAQ (reference sequence). This CDR3 is 13 amino acids long. CDR3 region: CASSPRRGYEQYF. The CDR3 DNA reads as TGTGCCAGCAGCCCCCGTAGAGGTTACGAGCAGTACTTC.

In its sample, this clone was seen a few times. This chain joins TRBV7-9 and TRBJ2-1; D remains unclear. Per germline, CDR1 SEHNR and CDR2 FQNEAQ (reference sequence). This CDR3 comprises 15 residues. V lost 0 bases and J lost 4, with 10 bases in between. CDR3 coding DNA: TGTGCCAGCAGCTTAGCGACCGCACAGTACAATGAGCAGTTCTTC. It yields the protein CASSLATAQYNEQFF.

Note on this clone: One end of the junction does not line up with germline, which may come from a read error. V usage is TRBV27 and J usage is TRBJ2-1; 7 nucleotides align to TRBD2. The V gene's germline CDR1 is MNHEY and CDR2 SMNVEV (reference sequence). The CDR3 spans 11 residues. The CDR3 reads CASLSGGRVVF. The CDR3 DNA sequence: TGTGCCAGCCTATCCGGGGGGAGGGTGGTCTTC.

The chain couples TRBV5-1 to TRBJ2-7, with TRBD1 identical over 11 bases. The CDR3 is 17 residues long. Germline CDR1 SGHRS, CDR2 YFSETQ. V lost 4 bases and J lost 2; bases outside the gene matches: 11. CDR3 in amino acids: CASSRLDRGRRTYEQYF. Written as DNA, the CDR3 is TGCGCCAGCAGCCGCCTGGACAGGGGGCGCCGGACCTACGAGCAGTACTTC.

The chain couples TRBV19 to TRBJ1-1; 11 nucleotides agree with TRBD1. V was pared by 10 bases and J by 0 bases, with 7 bases of the junction left unmatched. This CDR3 spans 15 amino acids. Germline V gene sequence: CDR1 LNHDA, CDR2 SQIVND (reference sequence). The CDR3 DNA is TGTGCCACCAAACGGGACAGGGGGGTGAACACTGAAGCTTTCTTT. Its translation is CATKRDRGVNTEAFF. Using reference TRBV19 and TRBJ1-1 for the parts outside the CDR3, the full variable domain is DGGITQSPKYLFRKEGQNVTLSCEQNLNHDAMYWYRQDPGQGLRLIYYSQIVNDFQKGDIAEGYSVSREKKESFPLTVTSAQKNPTAFYLCATKRDRGVNTEAFFGQGTRLTVV.

This clone was observed a few times. This chain joins TRBV19 and TRBJ2-2; D is uncertain. Looked up from germline, CDR1 is LNHDA and CDR2 is SQIVND (reference sequence). Trimming removed 3 bases at V and 0 bases at J, with 5 bases between. The length of the CDR3 is 14 residues. CDR3 sequence (DNA): TGTGCCAGTAGTATTACATCGAACACCGGGGAGCTGTTTTTT. Protein product: CASSITSNTGELFF.

In this sample, this clone turned up once. V and J are TRBV5-1 and TRBJ2-1; 10 nucleotides align to TRBD2. Germline trimming cut 0 bases from V and 6 bases from J; bases unmatched to any gene: 6. Germline values: CDR1 SGHRS, CDR2 YFSETQ. This CDR3 has 16 residues. The CDR3 protein is CASSLAGSGGSNEQFF. CDR3 nucleotides: TGCGCCAGCAGCTTGGCGGGTAGCGGGGGGTCCAATGAGCAGTTCTTC. Filled out from reference TRBV5-1 and TRBJ2-1, the complete variable domain reads KAGVTQTPRYLIKTRGQQVTLSCSPISGHRSVSWYQQTPGQGLQFLFEYFSETQRNKGNFPGRFSGRQFSNSRSEMNVSTLELGDSALYLCASSLAGSGGSNEQFFGPGTRLTVL.

The rearrangement links TRBV11-2 to TRBJ2-4; 7 nucleotides align to TRBD1. Germline CDR1 SGHAT, CDR2 FQNNGV. V was clipped by 0 bases and J by 9 bases; unmatched bases: 17. The CDR3 covers 18 residues. Written as DNA, the CDR3 is TGTGCCAGCAGCTTAGACCCCCGACAGGGAAGATTGGCTGGCATTCAGTACTTC. Translated, it gives CASSLDPRQGRLAGIQYF.

This clone has just one count. J is TRBJ2-7 and V is TRBV5-3; no clear D gene. TRBV5-3 is flagged as an ORF with uncertain function. The CDR3 is made up of 13 amino acids. Trimming shortened V by 4 bases and J by 3 bases, and 11 bases separated the two germline ends. Here the CDR3 DNA reads TGTGCCAGAAGCCACCCCCGGAACTACGAGCAGTACTTC. It is translated as CARSHPRNYEQYF.

This rearrangement joins TRBV19 to TRBJ2-3; perhaps D is TRBD1 or TRBD2 (5 bases each). The V gene's germline CDR1 is LNHDA and CDR2 SQIVND (reference sequence). The V and J ends lost 0 bases and 3 bases respectively, with 16 bases between them. The CDR3 spans 17 residues. The CDR3 coding sequence is TGTGCCAGTAGTATAGATGAATCCCTCTGGGGGACAGATACGCAGTATTTT. Protein: CASSIDESLWGTDTQYF.

This rearrangement joins TRBV10-1 to TRBJ2-3, with TRBD1 matching 8 bases. V gave up 6 bases and J gave up 2 bases; unmatched junction bases: 10. CDR3 length: 16 amino acids. Germline V gene data show CDR1 as WNHNN and CDR2 as SYGVQD (reference sequence). The CDR3 sequence: CASSDPGTGFTDTQYF. In DNA form, the CDR3 reads TGCGCCAGCAGCGACCCCGGGACAGGATTCACAGATACGCAGTATTTT.

The genes are TRBV19 and TRBJ1-1; D is possibly TRBD1 (5 bases). The V and J ends lost 4 bases and 1 base respectively, with 10 bases between them. CDR3 length equals 14 residues. Germline CDR1 and CDR2: LNHDA and SQIVND (reference sequence). The chain's CDR3 is CASSRIDRNTEAFF. DNA of the CDR3: TGTGCCAGTAGTAGAATTGACAGGAACACTGAAGCTTTCTTT.

This chain's CDR3 is CASSPHGAQGTYEQYF. The CDR3 nucleotides read TGCGCCAGCAGCCCCCACGGGGCGCAGGGGACCTACGAGCAGTACTTC. The chain couples TRBV5-1 to TRBJ2-7; D is perhaps TRBD1 (6 bases). V was cut by 4 bases and J by 2 bases, with 19 bases left in between. The CDR3 consists of 16 residues. Germline assignment: CDR1 SGHRS and CDR2 YFSETQ.

The V call is TRBV18, the J call TRBJ2-7; D is uncertain. From germline, CDR1 is KGHSH and CDR2 LQKENI. CDR3 size: 14 residues. Trimming removed 3 bases from V and 2 bases from J, with 11 bases in between. CDR3 DNA sequence: TGTGCCAGCTCACCCAACGCCGCTACCTACGAGCAGTACTTC. Translated, it gives CASSPNAATYEQYF.

The rearrangement links TRBV11-2 to TRBJ2-7; TRBD1 aligns across 9 bases. Germline values: CDR1 SGHAT, CDR2 FQNNGV. The CDR3 is 13 amino acids. Trimming cost V 6 bases and J 4 bases; bases outside gene matches: 4. The CDR3: CASRRTGDYEQYF. CDR3 DNA: TGTGCCAGCAGGCGGACAGGGGATTACGAGCAGTACTTC.